Below, one TCR beta chain is given with its context. A read error is possible here, since a much larger clone lies one base away. The ends lost 2 bases at V and 9 bases at J; junction bases unmatched: 4. The CDR3 consists of 15 residues. These data come from a study of early T cells in non-severe SARS-CoV-2 infection. TCRdb recomputed calls from the 5' RACE reads with MiXCR, one row per CDR3 protein. This table has more than 90,000 distinct CDR3 sequences, about 13% appearing once. V and J are TRBV12-3 or TRBV12-4 and TRBJ2-1; 13 positions agree with TRBD2. The sequenced sample consisted of whole blood. The source is an adult who was a healthcare worker with PCR-confirmed SARS-CoV-2 infection or an uninfected control (not recorded which). CDR3 in DNA: TGTGCCAGCAGTTTAACTAGCGGGGGGGCGAGTGAGCAGTTCTTC. It codes for CASSLTSGGASEQFF.